This T cell receptor (beta chain) was documented in a study of Tregs in tolerant kidney transplant recipients. The CDR3 is 15 residues long. CDR1 LNHDA and CDR2 SQIVND come from the germline V gene (reference sequence). The ends were cut back, 5 bases at V and 1 base at J, with 14 bases in the middle. Repertoires were generated with immunoSEQ multiplex PCR, while TCRdb's copy carries only in-frame clones and drops some. In total, the table holds tens of thousands of clones. As regards this clone: The read finishes 3 residues shy of the CDR3 end, and the germline J gene is used to complete it.

The clonotype originates from a human donor who received a combined kidney and bone marrow transplant. Material: CD8+ T cells from blood, obtained before the transplant. This chain connects TRBV19 to TRBJ1-1, with D tentatively TRBD1 (6 bases). The CDR3 reads CASSRASGANTEAFF. The CDR3 DNA, read in part, is TGTGCCAGTAGTCGCGCGTCAGGGGCGAACACTGAA.